The source of this TCR beta chain is a study of T cells in Graves' hyperthyroidism and ophthalmopathy. Researchers took RNA transcripts and amplified the TCR beta CDR3 regions from them. The HTBI primer set drove a first-round RT-PCR of the TCR CDR3. TCRdb used MiXCR to reprocess the multiplex PCR reads, holding one entry per CDR3 protein. The sample lists around 250,000 distinct CDR3 sequences, roughly 15% seen once, with about an eighth in the top ten. The CDR3 extends over 16 amino acids. Germline V gene sequence: CDR1 MDHEN, CDR2 SYDVKM. Diagnosing involved the use of clinical symptoms, serum thyroxine and TRAb, thyroid ultrasound and orbital computed tomography. This clonotype was recorded a few times. Being one base from a much bigger clone, this may be a read error.

This sequence was found in a woman between 35 and 50 years old with Graves' hyperthyroidism that later progressed to Graves' ophthalmopathy. The J gene is TRBJ1-1, the V gene TRBV28, with D uncertain. Source material: blood. The CDR3 protein is CASSFPLGTLNTGAFF. The CDR3 DNA follows: TGTGCCAGCAGTTTTCCTTTGGGAACCTTGAACACTGGAGCTTTCTTT. The whole variable domain, filled in from reference TRBV28 and TRBJ1-1, reads DVKVTQSSRYLVKRTGEKVFLECVQDMDHENMFWYRQDPGLGLRLIYFSYDVKMKEKGDIPEGYSVSREKKERFSLILESASTNQTSMYLCASSFPLGTLNTGAFFGQGTRLTVV.